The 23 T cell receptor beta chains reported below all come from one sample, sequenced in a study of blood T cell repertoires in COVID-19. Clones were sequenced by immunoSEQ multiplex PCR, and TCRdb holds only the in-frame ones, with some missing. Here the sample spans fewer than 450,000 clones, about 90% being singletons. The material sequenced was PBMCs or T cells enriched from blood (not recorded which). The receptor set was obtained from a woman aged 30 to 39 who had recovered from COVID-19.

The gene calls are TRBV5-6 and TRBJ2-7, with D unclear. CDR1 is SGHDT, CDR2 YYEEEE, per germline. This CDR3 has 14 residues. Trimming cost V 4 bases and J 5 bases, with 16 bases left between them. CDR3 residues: CASSRLNHRDEQYF. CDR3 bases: TGTGCCAGCAGCCGCCTAAACCATCGGGACGAGCAGTACTTC.

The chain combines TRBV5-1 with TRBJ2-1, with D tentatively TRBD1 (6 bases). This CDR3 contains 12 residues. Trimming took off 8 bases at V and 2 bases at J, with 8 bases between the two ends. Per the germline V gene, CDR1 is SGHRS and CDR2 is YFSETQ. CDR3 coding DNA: TGCGCCAGTCGGACAGCCTACAATGAGCAGTTCTTC. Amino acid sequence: CASRTAYNEQFF.

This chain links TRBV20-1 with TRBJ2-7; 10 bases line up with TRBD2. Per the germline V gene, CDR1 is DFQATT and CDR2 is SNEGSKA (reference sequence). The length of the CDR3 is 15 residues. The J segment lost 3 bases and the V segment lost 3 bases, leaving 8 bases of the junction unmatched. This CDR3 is CSASDLAGARYEQYF. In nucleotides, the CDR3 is TGCAGTGCTAGTGACCTAGCGGGGGCCCGCTACGAGCAGTACTTC.

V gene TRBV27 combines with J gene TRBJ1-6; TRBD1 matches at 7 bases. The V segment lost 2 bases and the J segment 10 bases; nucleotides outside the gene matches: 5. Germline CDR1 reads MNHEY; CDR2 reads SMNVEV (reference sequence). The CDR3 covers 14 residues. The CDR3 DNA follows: TGTGCCAGCAGTTTAGACAGGGCTAACTCACCCCTCCACTTT. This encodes CASSLDRANSPLHF.

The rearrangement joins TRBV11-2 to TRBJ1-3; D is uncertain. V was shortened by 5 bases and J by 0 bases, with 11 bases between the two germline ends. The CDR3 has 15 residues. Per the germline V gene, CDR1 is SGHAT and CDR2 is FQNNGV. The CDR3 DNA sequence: TGTGCCAGCAGCACTGACGGGTACTCTGGAAACACCATATATTTT. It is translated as CASSTDGYSGNTIYF. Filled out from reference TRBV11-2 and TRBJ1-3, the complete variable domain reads EAGVAQSPRYKIIEKRQSVAFWCNPISGHATLYWYQQILGQGPKLLIQFQNNGVVDDSQLPKDRFSAERLKGVDSTLKIQPAKLEDSAVYLCASSTDGYSGNTIYFGEGSWLTVV.

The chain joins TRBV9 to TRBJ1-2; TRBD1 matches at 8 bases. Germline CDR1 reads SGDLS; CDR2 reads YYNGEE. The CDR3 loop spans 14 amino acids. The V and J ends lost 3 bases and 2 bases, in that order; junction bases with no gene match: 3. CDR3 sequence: CASSAQGANYGYTF. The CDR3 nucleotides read TGTGCCAGCAGCGCCCAGGGGGCCAACTATGGCTACACCTTC.

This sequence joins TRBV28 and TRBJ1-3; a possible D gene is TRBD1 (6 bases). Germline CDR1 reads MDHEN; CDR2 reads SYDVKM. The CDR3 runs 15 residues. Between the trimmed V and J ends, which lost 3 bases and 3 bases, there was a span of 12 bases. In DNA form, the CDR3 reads TGTGCCAGCAGTTTTTGGCAGGGGAGTGGAAACACCATATATTTT. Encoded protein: CASSFWQGSGNTIYF.

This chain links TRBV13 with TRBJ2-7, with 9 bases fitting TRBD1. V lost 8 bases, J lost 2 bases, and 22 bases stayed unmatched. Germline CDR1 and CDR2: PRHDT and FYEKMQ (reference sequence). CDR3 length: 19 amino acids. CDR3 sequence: CASGVPGSWGQGLAYEQYF. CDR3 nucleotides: TGTGCCAGCGGGGTCCCTGGTAGCTGGGGACAGGGCTTAGCCTACGAGCAGTACTTC.

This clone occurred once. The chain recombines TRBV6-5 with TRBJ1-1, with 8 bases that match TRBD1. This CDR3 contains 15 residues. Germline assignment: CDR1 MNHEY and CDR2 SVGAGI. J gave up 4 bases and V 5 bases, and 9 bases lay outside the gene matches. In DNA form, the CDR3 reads TGTGCCAGCAGTCCCCGACAGGGGAAGATCACTGAAGCTTTCTTT. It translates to CASSPRQGKITEAFF.

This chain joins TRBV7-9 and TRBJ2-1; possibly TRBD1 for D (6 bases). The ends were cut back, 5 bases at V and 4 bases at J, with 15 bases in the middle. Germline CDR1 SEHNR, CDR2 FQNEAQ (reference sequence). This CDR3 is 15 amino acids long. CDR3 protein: CASSHLQGVYNEQFF. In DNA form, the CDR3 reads TGTGCCAGCAGCCATTTACAGGGAGTATACAATGAGCAGTTCTTC.

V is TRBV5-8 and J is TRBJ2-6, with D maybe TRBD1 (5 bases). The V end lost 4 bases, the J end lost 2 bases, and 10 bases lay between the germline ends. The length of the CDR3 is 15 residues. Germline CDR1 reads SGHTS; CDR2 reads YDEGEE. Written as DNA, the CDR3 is TGTGCCAGCAGCAAAACAGGAGCTGGGGCCAACGTCCTGACTTTC. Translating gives CASSKTGAGANVLTF.

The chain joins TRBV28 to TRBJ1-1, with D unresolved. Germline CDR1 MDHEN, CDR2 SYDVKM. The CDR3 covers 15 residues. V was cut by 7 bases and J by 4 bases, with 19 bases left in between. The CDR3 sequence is CASTTRALWFTEAFF. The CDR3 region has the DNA TGTGCCAGCACCACGAGGGCACTTTGGTTCACTGAAGCTTTCTTT.

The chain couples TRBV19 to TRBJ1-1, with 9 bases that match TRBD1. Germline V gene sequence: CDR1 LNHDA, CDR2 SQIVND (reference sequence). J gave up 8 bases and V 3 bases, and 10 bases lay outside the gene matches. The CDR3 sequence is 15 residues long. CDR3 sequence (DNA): TGTGCCAGTAGTATTGGGGGACAGGGCGCGGGCGAAGCTTTCTTT. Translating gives CASSIGGQGAGEAFF.

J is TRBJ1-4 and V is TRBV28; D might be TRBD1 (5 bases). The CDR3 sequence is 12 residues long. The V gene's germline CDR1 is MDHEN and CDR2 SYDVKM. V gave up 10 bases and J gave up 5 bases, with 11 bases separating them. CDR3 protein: CATRDSNEKLFF. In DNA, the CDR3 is TGTGCCACCCGGGACTCCAATGAAAAACTGTTTTTT.

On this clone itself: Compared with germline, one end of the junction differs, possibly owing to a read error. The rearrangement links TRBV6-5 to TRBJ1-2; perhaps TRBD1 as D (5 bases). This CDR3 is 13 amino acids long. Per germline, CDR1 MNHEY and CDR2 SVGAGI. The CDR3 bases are TGTGCCAGCAGTTACTCGGAGTTGAACAGGAAGGACTTC. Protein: CASSYSELNRKDF.

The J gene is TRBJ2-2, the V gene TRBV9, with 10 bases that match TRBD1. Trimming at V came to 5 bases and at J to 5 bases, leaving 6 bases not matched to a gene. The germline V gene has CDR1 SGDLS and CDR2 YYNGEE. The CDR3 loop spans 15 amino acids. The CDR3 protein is CASSSGTGVTGELFF. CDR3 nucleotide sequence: TGTGCCAGCAGTTCAGGGACAGGGGTGACCGGGGAGCTGTTTTTT.

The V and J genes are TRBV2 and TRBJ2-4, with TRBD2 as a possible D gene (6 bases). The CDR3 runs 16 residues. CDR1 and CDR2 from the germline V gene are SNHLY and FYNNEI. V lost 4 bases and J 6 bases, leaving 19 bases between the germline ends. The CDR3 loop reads CASSGRTKPEGNIQYF. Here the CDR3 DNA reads TGTGCCAGCAGTGGTCGGACTAAACCGGAAGGAAACATTCAGTACTTC.

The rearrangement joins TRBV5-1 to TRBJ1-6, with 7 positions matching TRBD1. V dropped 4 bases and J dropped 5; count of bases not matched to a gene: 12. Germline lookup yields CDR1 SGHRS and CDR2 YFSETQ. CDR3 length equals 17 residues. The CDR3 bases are TGCGCCAGCAGCGGAGTAGCCGGGACAGCTCATAATTCACCCCTCCACTTT. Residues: CASSGVAGTAHNSPLHF.

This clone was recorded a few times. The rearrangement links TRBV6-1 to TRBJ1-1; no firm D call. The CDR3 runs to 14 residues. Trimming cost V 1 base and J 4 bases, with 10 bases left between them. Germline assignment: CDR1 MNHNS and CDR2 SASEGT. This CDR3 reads CASSEGRLRTEAFF. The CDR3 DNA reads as TGTGCCAGCAGTGAAGGCCGGTTGCGCACTGAAGCTTTCTTT.

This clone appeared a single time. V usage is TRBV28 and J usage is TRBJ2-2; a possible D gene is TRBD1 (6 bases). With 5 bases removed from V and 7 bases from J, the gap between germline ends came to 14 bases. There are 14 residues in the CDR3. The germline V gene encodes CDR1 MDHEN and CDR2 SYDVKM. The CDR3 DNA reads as TGTGCCAGCAGTCCTCAGGGGTTGGGCGGGGAGCTGTTTTTT. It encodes CASSPQGLGGELFF.

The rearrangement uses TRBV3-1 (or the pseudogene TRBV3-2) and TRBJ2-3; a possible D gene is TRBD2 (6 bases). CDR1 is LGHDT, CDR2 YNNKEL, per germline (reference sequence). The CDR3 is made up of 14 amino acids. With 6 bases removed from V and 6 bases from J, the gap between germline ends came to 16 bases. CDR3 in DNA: TGTGCCAGCAGACCCCGGGACTCGCCGGATACGCAGTATTTT. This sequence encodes CASRPRDSPDTQYF.

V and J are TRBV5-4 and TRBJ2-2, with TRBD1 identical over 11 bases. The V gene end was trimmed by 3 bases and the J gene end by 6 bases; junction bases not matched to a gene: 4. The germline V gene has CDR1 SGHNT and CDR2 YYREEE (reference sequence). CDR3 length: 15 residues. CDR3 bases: TGTGCCAGCAGCTCCCCGGGACAGGGGGCCGGGGAGCTGTTTTTT. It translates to CASSSPGQGAGELFF.

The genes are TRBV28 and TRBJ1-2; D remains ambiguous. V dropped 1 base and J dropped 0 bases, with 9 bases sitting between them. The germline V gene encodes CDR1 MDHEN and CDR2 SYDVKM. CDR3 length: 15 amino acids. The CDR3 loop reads CASSLFTQTNYGYTF. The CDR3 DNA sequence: TGTGCCAGCAGTTTATTCACCCAGACTAACTATGGCTACACCTTC.